This paragraph reports one TCR beta chain. Its antigen is not identified. These data belong to a study of cytomegalovirus exposure and HLA in healthy donors. Overall study results and limits: Presence/absence analyses treated sequencing depth as roughly uniform across donors.

CDR1 and CDR2 (germline): LGHNA, YNFKEQ. The length of the CDR3 is 16 residues. The V segment lost 1 base and the J segment 3 bases; nucleotides outside the gene matches: 7. The PCR used 60 Vbeta and 13 Jbeta primers. Data came from immunoSEQ multiplex PCR; TCRdb stores just in-frame clones and leaves some out. Here the sample spans around 63,000 clones, roughly 84% being singletons. The clonotype originates from a woman in her 30s in good health and CMV-seronegative. Sequenced: PBMCs. The gene calls are TRBV4-2 and TRBJ1-1, with TRBD1 identical over 8 bases. The CDR3 sequence is CASSQGQGRRYTEAFF. Written as DNA, the CDR3 is TGTGCCAGCAGCCAAGGACAGGGGAGGAGGTACACTGAAGCTTTCTTT.